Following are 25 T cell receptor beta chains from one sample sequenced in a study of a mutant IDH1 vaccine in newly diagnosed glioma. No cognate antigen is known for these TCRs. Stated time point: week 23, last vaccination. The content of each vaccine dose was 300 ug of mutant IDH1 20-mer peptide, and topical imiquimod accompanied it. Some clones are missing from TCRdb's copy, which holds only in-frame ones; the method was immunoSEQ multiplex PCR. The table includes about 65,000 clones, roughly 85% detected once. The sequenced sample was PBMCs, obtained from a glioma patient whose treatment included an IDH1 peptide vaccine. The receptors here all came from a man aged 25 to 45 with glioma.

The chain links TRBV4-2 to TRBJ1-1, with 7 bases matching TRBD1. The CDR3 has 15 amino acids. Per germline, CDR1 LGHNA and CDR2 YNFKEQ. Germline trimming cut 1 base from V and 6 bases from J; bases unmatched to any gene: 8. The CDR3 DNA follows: TGTGCCAGCAGCCAAGGCTCGTCAGGGGGGTCTGAAGCTTTCTTT. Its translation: CASSQGSSGGSEAFF.

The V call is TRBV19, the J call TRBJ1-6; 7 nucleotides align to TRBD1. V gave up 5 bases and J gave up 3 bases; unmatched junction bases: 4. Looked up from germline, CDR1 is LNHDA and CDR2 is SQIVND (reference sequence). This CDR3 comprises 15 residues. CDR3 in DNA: TGTGCCAGTAGTGGAGGACAGGACTATAATTCACCCCTCCACTTT. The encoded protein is CASSGGQDYNSPLHF.

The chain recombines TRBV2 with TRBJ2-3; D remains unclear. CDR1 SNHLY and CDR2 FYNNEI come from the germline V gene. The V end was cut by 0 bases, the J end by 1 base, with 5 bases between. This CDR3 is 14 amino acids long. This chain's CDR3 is CASSEAPGTDTQYF. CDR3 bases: TGTGCCAGCAGTGAAGCTCCGGGCACAGATACGCAGTATTTT.

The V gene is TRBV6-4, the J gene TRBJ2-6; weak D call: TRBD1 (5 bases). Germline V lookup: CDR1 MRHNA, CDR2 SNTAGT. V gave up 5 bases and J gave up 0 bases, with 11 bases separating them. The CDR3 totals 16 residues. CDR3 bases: TGTGCCAGCAGTCCAGGACAACTCTCTGGGGCCAACGTCCTGACTTTC. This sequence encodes CASSPGQLSGANVLTF.

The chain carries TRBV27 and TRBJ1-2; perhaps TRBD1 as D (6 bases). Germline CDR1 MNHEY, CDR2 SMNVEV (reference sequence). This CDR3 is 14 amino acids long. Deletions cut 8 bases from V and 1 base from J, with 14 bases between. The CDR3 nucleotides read TGTGCCAGCTATACCGGGACAAATAACTATGGCTACACCTTC. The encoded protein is CASYTGTNNYGYTF.

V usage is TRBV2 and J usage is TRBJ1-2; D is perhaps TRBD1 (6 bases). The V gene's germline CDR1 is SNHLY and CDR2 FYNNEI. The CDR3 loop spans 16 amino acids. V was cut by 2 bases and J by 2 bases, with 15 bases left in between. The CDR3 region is CASSEQGYGKNYGYTF. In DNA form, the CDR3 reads TGTGCCAGCAGTGAACAGGGGTACGGAAAGAACTATGGCTACACCTTC.

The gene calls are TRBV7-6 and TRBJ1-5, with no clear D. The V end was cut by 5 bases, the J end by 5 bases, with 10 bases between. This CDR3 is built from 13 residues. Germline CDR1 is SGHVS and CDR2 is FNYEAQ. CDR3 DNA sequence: TGTGCCAGCAGCGCACGACAAGATCAGCCCCAGCATTTT. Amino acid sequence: CASSARQDQPQHF.

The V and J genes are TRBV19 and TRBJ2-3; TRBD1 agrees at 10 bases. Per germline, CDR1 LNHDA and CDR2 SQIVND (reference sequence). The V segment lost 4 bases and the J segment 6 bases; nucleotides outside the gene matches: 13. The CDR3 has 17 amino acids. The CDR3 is CASSRQRQGARGDTQYF. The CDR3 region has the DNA TGTGCCAGTAGTAGGCAAAGACAGGGGGCGAGGGGGGATACGCAGTATTTT.

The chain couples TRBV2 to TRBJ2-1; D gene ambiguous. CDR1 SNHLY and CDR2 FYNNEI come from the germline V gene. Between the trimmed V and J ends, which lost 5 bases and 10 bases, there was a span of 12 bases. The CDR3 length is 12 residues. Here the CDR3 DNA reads TGTGCCAGCAGTTACGGAGCAGTCGAGCAGTTCTTC. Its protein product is CASSYGAVEQFF.

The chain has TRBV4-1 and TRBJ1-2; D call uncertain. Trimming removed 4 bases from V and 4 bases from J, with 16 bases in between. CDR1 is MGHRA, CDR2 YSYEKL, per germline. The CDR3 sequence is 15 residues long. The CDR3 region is CASSPEVWVFYGYTF. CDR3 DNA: TGCGCCAGCAGCCCAGAAGTTTGGGTTTTCTATGGCTACACCTTC.

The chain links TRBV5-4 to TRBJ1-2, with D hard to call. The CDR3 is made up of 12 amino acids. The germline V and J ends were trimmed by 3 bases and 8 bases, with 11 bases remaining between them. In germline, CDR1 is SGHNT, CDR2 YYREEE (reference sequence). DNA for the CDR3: TGTGCCAGCAGCTCAGGTTTAGTCGGCTACACCTTC. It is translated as CASSSGLVGYTF.

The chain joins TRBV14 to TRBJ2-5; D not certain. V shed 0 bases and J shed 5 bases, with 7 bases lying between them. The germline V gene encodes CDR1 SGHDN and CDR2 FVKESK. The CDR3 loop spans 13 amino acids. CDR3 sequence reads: CASSQEYVETQYF. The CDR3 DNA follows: TGTGCCAGCAGCCAAGAATATGTTGAGACCCAGTACTTC.

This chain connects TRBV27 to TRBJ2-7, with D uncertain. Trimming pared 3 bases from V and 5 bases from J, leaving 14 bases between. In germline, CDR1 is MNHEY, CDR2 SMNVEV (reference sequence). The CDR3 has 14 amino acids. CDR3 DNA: TGTGCCAGCAGTTTGCGTGTACCAAGCGACGAGCAGTACTTC. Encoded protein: CASSLRVPSDEQYF.

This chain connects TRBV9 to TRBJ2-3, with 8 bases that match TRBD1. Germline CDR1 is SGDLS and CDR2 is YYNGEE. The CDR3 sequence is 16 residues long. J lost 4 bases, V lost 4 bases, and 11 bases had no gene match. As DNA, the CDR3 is TGTGCCAGCAGCCGGAGCGGACAGGGTGGACCAGATACGCAGTATTTT. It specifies CASSRSGQGGPDTQYF.

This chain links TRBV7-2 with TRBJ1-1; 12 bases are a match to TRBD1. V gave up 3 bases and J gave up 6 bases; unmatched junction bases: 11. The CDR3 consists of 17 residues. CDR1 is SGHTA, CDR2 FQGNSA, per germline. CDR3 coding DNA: TGTGCCAGCAGCTTCCCTCGGGACAGGGGGCTAGGGGCTGAAGCTTTCTTT. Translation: CASSFPRDRGLGAEAFF.

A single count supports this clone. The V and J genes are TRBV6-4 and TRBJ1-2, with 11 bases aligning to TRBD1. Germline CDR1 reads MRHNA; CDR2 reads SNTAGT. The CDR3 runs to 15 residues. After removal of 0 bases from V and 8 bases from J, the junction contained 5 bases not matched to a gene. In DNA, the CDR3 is TGTGCCAGCAGTGACTCAGGACAGGGGGCGGAAGGCTACACCTTC. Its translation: CASSDSGQGAEGYTF.

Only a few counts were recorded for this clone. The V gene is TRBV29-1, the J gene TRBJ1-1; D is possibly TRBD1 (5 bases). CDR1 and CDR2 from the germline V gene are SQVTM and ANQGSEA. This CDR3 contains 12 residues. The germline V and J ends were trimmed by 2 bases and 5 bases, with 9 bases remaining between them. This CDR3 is CSVEWGGTEAFF. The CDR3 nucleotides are TGCAGCGTTGAATGGGGGGGGACTGAAGCTTTCTTT.

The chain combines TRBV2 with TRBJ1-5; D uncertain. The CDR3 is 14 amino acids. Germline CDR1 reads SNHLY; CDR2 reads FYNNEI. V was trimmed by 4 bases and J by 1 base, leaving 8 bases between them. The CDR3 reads CASSGWESNQPQHF. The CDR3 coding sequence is TGTGCCAGCAGTGGTTGGGAGAGCAATCAGCCCCAGCATTTT.

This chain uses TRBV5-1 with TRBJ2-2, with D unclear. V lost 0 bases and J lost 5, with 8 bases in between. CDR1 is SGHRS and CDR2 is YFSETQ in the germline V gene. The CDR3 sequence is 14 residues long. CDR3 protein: CASSLGSITGELFF. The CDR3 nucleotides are TGCGCCAGCAGCTTGGGTAGTATTACCGGGGAGCTGTTTTTT.

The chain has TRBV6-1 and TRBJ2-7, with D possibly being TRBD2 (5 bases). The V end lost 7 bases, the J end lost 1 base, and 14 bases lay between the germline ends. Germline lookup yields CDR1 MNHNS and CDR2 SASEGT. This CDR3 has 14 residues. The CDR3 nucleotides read TGTGCCAGCAAAAAGAGGGCAGAGTCCTACGAGCAGTACTTC. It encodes CASKKRAESYEQYF.

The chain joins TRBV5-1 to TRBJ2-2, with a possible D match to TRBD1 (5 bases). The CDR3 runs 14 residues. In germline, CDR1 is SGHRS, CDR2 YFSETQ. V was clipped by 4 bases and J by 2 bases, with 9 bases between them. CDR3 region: CASSTGSNTGELFF. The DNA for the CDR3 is TGCGCCAGCAGCACAGGCAGTAACACCGGGGAGCTGTTTTTT.

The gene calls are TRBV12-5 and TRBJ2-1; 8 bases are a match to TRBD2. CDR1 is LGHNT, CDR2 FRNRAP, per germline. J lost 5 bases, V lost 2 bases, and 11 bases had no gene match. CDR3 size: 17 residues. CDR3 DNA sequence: TGTGCTAGTGGTTTGCAACCCCGGGGGGGCGTGGACAATGAGCAGTTCTTC. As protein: CASGLQPRGGVDNEQFF.

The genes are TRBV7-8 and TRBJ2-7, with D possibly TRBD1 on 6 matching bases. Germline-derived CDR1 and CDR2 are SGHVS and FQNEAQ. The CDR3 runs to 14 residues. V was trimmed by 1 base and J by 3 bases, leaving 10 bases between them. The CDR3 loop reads CASSLEQGSYEQYF. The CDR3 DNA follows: TGTGCCAGCAGCTTAGAACAGGGTAGCTACGAGCAGTACTTC.

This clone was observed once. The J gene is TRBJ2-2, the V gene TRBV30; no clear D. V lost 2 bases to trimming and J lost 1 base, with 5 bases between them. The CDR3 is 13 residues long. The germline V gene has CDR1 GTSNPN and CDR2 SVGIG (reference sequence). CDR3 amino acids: CAWSYRNTGELFF. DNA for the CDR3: TGTGCCTGGAGTTACAGGAACACCGGGGAGCTGTTTTTT. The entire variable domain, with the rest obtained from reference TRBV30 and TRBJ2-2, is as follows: SQTIHQWPATLVQPVGSPLSLECTVEGTSNPNLYWYRQAAGRGLQLLFYSVGIGQISSEVPQNLSASRPQDRQFILSSKKLLLSDSGFYLCAWSYRNTGELFFGEGSRLTVL.

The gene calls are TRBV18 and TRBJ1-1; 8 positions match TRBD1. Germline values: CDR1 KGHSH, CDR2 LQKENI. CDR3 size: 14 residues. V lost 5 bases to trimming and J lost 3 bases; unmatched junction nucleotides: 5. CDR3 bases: TGTGCCAGCTCATCCTCGACAGGGGACACTGAAGCTTTCTTT. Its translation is CASSSSTGDTEAFF.